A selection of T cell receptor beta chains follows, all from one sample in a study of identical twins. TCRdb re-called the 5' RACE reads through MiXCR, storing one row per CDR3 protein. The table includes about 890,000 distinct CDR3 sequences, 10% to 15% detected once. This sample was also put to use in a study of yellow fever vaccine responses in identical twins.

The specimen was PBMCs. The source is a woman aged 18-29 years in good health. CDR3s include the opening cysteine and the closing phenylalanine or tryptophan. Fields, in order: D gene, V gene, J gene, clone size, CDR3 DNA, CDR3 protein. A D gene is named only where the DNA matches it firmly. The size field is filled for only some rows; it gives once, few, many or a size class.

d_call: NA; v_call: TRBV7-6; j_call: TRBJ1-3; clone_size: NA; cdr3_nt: TGTGCCAGCAGCTTACGGCAGGGGGGAAACACCATATATTTT; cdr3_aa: CASSLRQGGNTIYF
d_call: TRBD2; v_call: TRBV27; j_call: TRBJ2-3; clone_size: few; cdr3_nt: TGTGCCAGCAGTCTGACTAGCGGGGTAACAACAGATACGCAGTATTTT; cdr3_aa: CASSLTSGVTTDTQYF
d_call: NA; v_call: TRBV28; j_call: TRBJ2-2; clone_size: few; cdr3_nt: TGTGCCAGCAGGGAGGGGGCCGGGGAGCTGTTTTTT; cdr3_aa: CASREGAGELFF
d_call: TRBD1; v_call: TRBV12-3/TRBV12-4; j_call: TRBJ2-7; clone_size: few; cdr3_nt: TGTGCCAGCAGTAGGACAGGGGTCGGCTCCTACGAGCAGTACTTC; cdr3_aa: CASSRTGVGSYEQYF
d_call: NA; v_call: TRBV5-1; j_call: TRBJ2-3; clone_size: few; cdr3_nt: TGCGCCAGCAGCTTGGGGGGGACGGGAAGAGATACGCAGTATTTT; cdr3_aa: CASSLGGTGRDTQYF
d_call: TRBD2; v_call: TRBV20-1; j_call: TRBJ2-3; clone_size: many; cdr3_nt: TGCAGTGCTAGCGTGGGAGCGGGAGCCAACACAGATACGCAGTATTTT; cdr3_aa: CSASVGAGANTDTQYF
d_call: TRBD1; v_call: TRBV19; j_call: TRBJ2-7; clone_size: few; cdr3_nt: TGTGCCAGTAGTATCGAAACAGGGGGCGCAAATTCCTACGAGCAGTACTTC; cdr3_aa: CASSIETGGANSYEQYF
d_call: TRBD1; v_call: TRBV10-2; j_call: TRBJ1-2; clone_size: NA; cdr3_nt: TGCGCCAGCTGCGGACAGGGGGGTAACTATGGCTACACCTTC; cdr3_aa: CASCGQGGNYGYTF
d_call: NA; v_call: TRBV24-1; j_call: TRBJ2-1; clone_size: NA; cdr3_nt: TGTGCCACCAGTGATGCGGACCCCAGCTCCTACAATGAGCAGTTCTTC; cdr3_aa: CATSDADPSSYNEQFF
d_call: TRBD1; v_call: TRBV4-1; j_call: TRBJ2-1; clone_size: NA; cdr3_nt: TGCGCCAGCAGCCCTATTGGGACAGGGGGGTACAATGAGCAGTTCTTC; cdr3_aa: CASSPIGTGGYNEQFF
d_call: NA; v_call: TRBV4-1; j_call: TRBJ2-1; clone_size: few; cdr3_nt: TGCGCCAGCAGCCAACCTTTAAACTCCTACAATGAGCAGTTCTTC; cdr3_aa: CASSQPLNSYNEQFF
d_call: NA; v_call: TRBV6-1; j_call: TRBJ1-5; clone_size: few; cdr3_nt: TGTGCCAGCAGCTCCGGGGCCCTGCGGAATCAGCCCCAGCATTTT; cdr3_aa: CASSSGALRNQPQHF
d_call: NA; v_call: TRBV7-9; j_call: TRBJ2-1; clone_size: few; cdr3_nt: TGTGCCAGCAATCCTGATCCGGGGAGCGTAAACAATGAGCAGTTCTTC; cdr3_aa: CASNPDPGSVNNEQFF
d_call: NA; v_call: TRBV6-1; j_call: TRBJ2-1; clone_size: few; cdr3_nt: TGTGCCAGCAGCTCCGACTCCTCGGGACCGCACAATGAGCAGTTCTTC; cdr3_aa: CASSSDSSGPHNEQFF
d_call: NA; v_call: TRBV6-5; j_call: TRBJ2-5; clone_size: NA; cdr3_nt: TGTGCCAGCAGTTACTCGCCCGGGGGATCGGCCCAGTACTTC; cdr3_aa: CASSYSPGGSAQYF
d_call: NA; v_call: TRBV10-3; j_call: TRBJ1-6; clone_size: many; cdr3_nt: TGTGCCATCAGTGCTCTCGGAGATAATTCACCCCTCCACTTT; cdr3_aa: CAISALGDNSPLHF
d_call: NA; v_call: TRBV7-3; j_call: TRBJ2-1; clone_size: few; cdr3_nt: TGTGCCAGCAGCCAAAGAGCCCCGGGGGGCCCCATCAATGAGCAGTTCTTC; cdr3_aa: CASSQRAPGGPINEQFF
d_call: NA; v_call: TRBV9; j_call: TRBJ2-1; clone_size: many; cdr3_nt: TGTGCCAGCAGCGGACCGGGACTCACTGAGCAGTTCTTC; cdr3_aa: CASSGPGLTEQFF
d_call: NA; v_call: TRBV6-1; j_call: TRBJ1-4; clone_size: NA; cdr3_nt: TGTGCCAGCATATCGGCAGCCGCTAATGAAAAACTGTTTTTT; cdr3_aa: CASISAAANEKLFF
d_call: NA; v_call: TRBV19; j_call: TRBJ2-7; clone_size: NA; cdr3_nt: TGTGCCAGTAGTACCGGCTTTTCCTACGAGCAGTACTTC; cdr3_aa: CASSTGFSYEQYF
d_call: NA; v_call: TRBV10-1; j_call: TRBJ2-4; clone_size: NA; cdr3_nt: TGCGCCAGCAGTGAGTCAGTTGGCAGGGGAACGAAAAACATTCAGTACTTC; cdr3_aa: CASSESVGRGTKNIQYF
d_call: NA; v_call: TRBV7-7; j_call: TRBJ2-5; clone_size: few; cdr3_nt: TGTGCCAGCAGCTTAGTTGGCTTACAAGAGACCCAGTACTTC; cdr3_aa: CASSLVGLQETQYF
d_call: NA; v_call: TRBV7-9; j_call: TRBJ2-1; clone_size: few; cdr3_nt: TGTGCCAGCAGCCTCGTTACGGACAGAGACAATGAGCAGTTCTTC; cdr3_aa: CASSLVTDRDNEQFF
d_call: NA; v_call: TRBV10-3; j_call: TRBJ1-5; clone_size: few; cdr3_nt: TGTGCCATCAGTGAATCGGGGTCGCATCAGCCCCAGCATTTT; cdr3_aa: CAISESGSHQPQHF